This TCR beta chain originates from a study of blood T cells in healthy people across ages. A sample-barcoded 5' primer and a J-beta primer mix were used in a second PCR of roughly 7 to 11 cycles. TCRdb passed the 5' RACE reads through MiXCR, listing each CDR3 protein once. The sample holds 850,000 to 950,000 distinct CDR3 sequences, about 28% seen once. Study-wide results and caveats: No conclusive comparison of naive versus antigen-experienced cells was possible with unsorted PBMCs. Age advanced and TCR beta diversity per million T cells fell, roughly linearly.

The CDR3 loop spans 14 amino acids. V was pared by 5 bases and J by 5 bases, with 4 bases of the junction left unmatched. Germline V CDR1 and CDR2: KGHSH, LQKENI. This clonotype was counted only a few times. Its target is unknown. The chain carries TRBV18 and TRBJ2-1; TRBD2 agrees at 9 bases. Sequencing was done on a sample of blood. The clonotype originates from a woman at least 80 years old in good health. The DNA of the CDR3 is TGTGCCAGCTCAAATCTAGCGGGGAACAATGAGCAGTTCTTC. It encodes CASSNLAGNNEQFF. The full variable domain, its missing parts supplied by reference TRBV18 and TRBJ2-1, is NAGVMQNPRHLVRRRGQEARLRCSPMKGHSHVYWYRQLPEEGLKFMVYLQKENIIDESGMPKERFSAEFPKEGPSILRIQQVVRGDSAAYFCASSNLAGNNEQFFGPGTRLTVL.